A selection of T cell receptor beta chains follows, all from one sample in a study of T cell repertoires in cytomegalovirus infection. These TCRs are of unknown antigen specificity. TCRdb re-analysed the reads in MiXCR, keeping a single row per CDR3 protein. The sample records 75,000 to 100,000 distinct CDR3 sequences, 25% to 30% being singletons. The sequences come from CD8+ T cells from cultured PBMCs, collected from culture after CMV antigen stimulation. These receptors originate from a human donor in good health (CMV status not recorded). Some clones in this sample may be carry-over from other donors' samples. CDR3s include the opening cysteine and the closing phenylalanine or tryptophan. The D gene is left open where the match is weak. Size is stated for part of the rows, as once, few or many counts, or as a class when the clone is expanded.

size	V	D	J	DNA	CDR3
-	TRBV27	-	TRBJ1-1	TGTGCCAGCAGTCTTAGGGCTGGGGGCATGAACACTGAAGCTTTCTTT	CASSLRAGGMNTEAFF
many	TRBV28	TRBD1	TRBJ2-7	TGTGCCAGCAGTTTCGGTACAGGGGGGCTCTCCTACGAGCAGTACTTC	CASSFGTGGLSYEQYF
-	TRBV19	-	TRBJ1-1	TGTGCCAGTAGTTTAGGGGGTCTGGCGACTGAAGCTTTCTTT	CASSLGGLATEAFF
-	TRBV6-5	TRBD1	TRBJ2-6	TGTGCCAGCAGGGCTCGGGGACAGGGGTTCTCTGGGGCCAACGTCCTGACTTTC	CASRARGQGFSGANVLTF
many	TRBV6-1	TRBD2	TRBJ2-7	TGTGCCAGCAGTTACAGCGGGGGGGCCGTCGAGCAGTACTTC	CASSYSGGAVEQYF
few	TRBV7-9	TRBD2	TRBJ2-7	TGTGCCAGCAGCTCGGGACTAGCCTTCCACGAGCAGTACTTC	CASSSGLAFHEQYF
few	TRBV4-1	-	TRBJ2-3	TGCGCCAGCAGCCAAGGCCTCTTCACAGATACGCAGTATTTT	CASSQGLFTDTQYF
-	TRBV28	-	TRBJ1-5	TGTGCCAGCCGGACAGTGGATCAGCCCCAGCATTTT	CASRTVDQPQHF
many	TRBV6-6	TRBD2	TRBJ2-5	TGTGCCAGCAGCGGGATTAGCGGGGAGGTGGGGGAGACCCAGTACTTC	CASSGISGEVGETQYF
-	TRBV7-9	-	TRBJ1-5	TGTGCCAGCAGCTTAGCTGGGACGAGCAATCAGCCCCAGCATTTT	CASSLAGTSNQPQHF
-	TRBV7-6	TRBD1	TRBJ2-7	TGTGCCAGCAGCAGGACTAAGGACAGGGACTACGAGCAGTACTTC	CASSRTKDRDYEQYF
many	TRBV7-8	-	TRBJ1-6	TGTGCCAGCAGCCAGGGCAATAGGGGCTCCTATAATTCACCCCTCCACTTT	CASSQGNRGSYNSPLHF
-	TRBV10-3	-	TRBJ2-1	TGTGCCATCAGTGGATACGACAGGTATGAGCAGTTCTTC	CAISGYDRYEQFF
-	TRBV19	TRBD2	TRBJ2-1	TGTGCCAGTAGTATAGATGACGGGGGGGGCCACTACAATGAGCAGTTCTTC	CASSIDDGGGHYNEQFF
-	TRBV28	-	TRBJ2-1	TGTGCCAGCACTCCTCTGGCGGTGAGCTCCTACAATGAGCAGTTCTTC	CASTPLAVSSYNEQFF
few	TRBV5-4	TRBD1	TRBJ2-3	TGTGCCAGCAGCTGGGGACAGGGGGCCGGAGATACGCAGTATTTT	CASSWGQGAGDTQYF
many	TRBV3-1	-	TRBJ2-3	TGTGCCAGCAGCCAAGTACTAGCCAGGGCCAGCACAGATACGCAGTATTTT	CASSQVLARASTDTQYF
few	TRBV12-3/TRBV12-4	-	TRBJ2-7	TGTGCCAGCAGACCAGGGGACTCCTACGAGCAGTACTTC	CASRPGDSYEQYF
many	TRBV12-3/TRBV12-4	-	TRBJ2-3	TGTGCCAGCAGTTTAGGGCAGGGGTTGTCGGGCACAGATACGCAGTATTTT	CASSLGQGLSGTDTQYF
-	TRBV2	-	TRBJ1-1	TGTGCCAGCAGTGAAGGTCAGGGAAATCCTGAAGCTTTCTTT	CASSEGQGNPEAFF
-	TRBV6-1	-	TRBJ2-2	TGTGCCAGCAGGCTAAGGGGGGACACCGGGGAGCTGTTTTTT	CASRLRGDTGELFF
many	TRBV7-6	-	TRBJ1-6	TGTGCCAGCAGCTTAGGGGGGGCATCCTCACCCCTCCACTTT	CASSLGGASSPLHF
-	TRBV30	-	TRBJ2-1	TGTGCCTGGAGTGAGGGGCTCTTCAATGAGCAGTTCTTC	CAWSEGLFNEQFF
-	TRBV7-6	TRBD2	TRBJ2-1	TGTGCCAGCAGCCTCGGGACTAGCGGCAATGAGCAGTTCTTC	CASSLGTSGNEQFF
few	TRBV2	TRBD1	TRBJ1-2	TGTGCCAGCACTTTGACAGGGTGGAACTATGGCTACACCTTC	CASTLTGWNYGYTF
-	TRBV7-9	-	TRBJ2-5	TGTGCCAGCAGCTTAGGGGGCTACGAAGAAGAGACCCAGTACTTC	CASSLGGYEEETQYF
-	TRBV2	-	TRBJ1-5	TGTGCCAGCAGTGGGCTACGTGGAGAATATAGCAATCAGCCCCAGCATTTT	CASSGLRGEYSNQPQHF
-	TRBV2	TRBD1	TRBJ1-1	TGTGCCAGCAGACTCCGGACAGGCGAGATGAACACTGAAGCTTTCTTT	CASRLRTGEMNTEAFF
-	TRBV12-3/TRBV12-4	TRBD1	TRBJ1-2	TGTGCCAGCAGGCACTACACAGACAGGGGGAATAACTATGGCTACACCTTC	CASRHYTDRGNNYGYTF
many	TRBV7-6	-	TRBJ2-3	TGTGCCAGCAGCCTACTTGCCCACGGGGGCCCTTTTGATACGCAGTATTTT	CASSLLAHGGPFDTQYF
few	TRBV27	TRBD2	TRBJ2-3	TGTGCCAGCAGTCCCTTAGCGGGGGGGCCAACAGATACGCAGTATTTT	CASSPLAGGPTDTQYF
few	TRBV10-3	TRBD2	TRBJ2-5	TGTGCCATCAGCGGACTAGCGGGGGCCCAAGAGACCCAGTACTTC	CAISGLAGAQETQYF
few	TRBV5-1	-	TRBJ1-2	TGCGCCAGCAGCTCTCTATCCTGGAAGGACTATGGCTACACCTTC	CASSSLSWKDYGYTF
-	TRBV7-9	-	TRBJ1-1	TGTGCCAGCAGCCTCGGTGGAGGGGCCACTGAAGCTTTCTTT	CASSLGGGATEAFF
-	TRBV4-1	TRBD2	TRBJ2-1	TGCGCCAGCAGCCCGACGAGAGCGGGGAACAATGAGCAGTTCTTC	CASSPTRAGNNEQFF
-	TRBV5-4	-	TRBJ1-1	TGTGCCAGCAGCCCCCACCCGATGAACACTGAAGCTTTCTTT	CASSPHPMNTEAFF
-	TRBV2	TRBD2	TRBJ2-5	TGTGCCAGCAGGGCGACTAGCGCCCAAGAGACCCAGTACTTC	CASRATSAQETQYF
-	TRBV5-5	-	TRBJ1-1	TGTGCCAGCAGCTCGGACAACTCCTTGGTCGGGAACACTGAAGCTTTCTTT	CASSSDNSLVGNTEAFF
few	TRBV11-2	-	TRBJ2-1	TGTGCCAGCAGCTTAGCGGGGGCGTACAATGAGCAGTTCTTC	CASSLAGAYNEQFF
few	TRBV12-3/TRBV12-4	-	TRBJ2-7	TGTGCCAGCAGTTTAGCGGGGGGGCCCGCCTACGAGCAGTACTTC	CASSLAGGPAYEQYF
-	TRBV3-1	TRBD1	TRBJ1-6	TGTGCCAGCAGCCTCTCGGACAGGGATGATTCACCCCTCCACTTT	CASSLSDRDDSPLHF
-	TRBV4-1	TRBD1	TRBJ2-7	TGCGCCAGCAGCCCTCGACAGGGCTCCTACGAGCAGTACTTC	CASSPRQGSYEQYF
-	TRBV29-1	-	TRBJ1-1	TGCAGCGTTGAAGATCGATCCGACAAAAGGTCAAAAGCTTTCTTT	CSVEDRSDKRSKAFF
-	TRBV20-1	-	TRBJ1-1	TGCAGTGCTTTCTCGAGCCTCTTGAACACTGAAGCTTTCTTT	CSAFSSLLNTEAFF
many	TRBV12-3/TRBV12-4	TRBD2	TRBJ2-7	TGTGCCAGCAGCCGGGGGGTCCTCTCCTACGAGCAGTACTTC	CASSRGVLSYEQYF
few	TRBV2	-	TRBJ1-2	TGTGCCAGCAGTCAGTTTAGGGGGGAGTCTAATGGCTACACCTTC	CASSQFRGESNGYTF
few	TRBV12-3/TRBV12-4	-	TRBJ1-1	TGTGCCAGCACCCCCCCGTTAGTCGCTGAAGCTTTCTTT	CASTPPLVAEAFF
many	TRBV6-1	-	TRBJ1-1	TGTGCCAGCAGACCGGGTCTGGGAATGAACACTGAAGCTTTCTTT	CASRPGLGMNTEAFF
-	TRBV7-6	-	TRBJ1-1	TGTGCCAGCAGCTTGCCGGCAGGGGTTGAAGCTTTCTTT	CASSLPAGVEAFF
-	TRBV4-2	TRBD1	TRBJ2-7	TGTGCCAGCAGCCAAGGAATCGTGACAGGGGCCTTCCGGGACGAGCAGTACTTC	CASSQGIVTGAFRDEQYF